The 20 T cell receptor beta chains listed next were all sequenced from one sample in a study of cytomegalovirus exposure and HLA in healthy donors. Primers included in the PCR were 60 Vbeta and 13 Jbeta primers. Profiling relied on immunoSEQ multiplex PCR, and the TCRdb table lists in-frame clones only, not all of them. The repertoire holds around 140,000 clones, with 61% as singletons. The sample comprised PBMCs. These receptors were collected from a male donor in good health and CMV-seronegative.

This clone was recorded a few times. This sequence joins TRBV9 and TRBJ2-5; 9 bases map to TRBD2. The CDR3 sequence is 15 residues long. Germline-derived CDR1 and CDR2 are SGDLS and YYNGEE. With 3 bases clipped from V and 1 base from J, the junction kept 4 bases outside the gene matches. CDR3 protein: CASSASGEIQETQYF. The CDR3 DNA reads as TGTGCCAGCAGCGCTAGCGGGGAGATCCAAGAGACCCAGTACTTC.

This chain connects TRBV25-1 to TRBJ1-1; D is unresolved. Germline loops: CDR1 MGHDK, CDR2 SYGVNS. Trimming left V 1 base short and J 1 base short, with 10 bases between. The CDR3 length is 15 residues. The CDR3 is CASSELYRSNTEAFF. For the CDR3, the DNA is TGTGCCAGCAGTGAATTGTACAGATCGAACACTGAAGCTTTCTTT.

This chain joins TRBV30 and TRBJ1-2; a possible D gene is TRBD1 (6 bases). V dropped 2 bases and J dropped 7 bases, with 14 bases sitting between them. This CDR3 has 13 amino acids. Germline V gives CDR1 GTSNPN, CDR2 SVGIG (reference sequence). The CDR3 loop is CAWSFTGSSGYTF. For the CDR3, the DNA is TGTGCCTGGAGTTTTACAGGGTCGAGTGGCTACACCTTC. The full variable domain, its missing parts supplied by reference TRBV30 and TRBJ1-2, is SQTIHQWPATLVQPVGSPLSLECTVEGTSNPNLYWYRQAAGRGLQLLFYSVGIGQISSEVPQNLSASRPQDRQFILSSKKLLLSDSGFYLCAWSFTGSSGYTFGSGTRLTVV.

The V gene is TRBV7-7, the J gene TRBJ2-5; 9 positions agree with TRBD1. This CDR3 spans 15 amino acids. CDR1 is SSHAT, CDR2 FNYEAQ, per germline (reference sequence). J was trimmed by 11 bases and V by 0 bases; bases with no gene match: 10. The CDR3 coding sequence is TGTGCCAGCAGCTTAGCCGGGACAGGGTCCGGTGCGCAGTACTTC. It specifies CASSLAGTGSGAQYF.

The count of this clone is one. V and J are TRBV30 and TRBJ2-3; TRBD2 might be the D (6 bases). Germline values: CDR1 GTSNPN, CDR2 SVGIG (reference sequence). This CDR3 spans 13 amino acids. V shed 1 base and J shed 7 bases, with 12 bases lying between them. CDR3 protein: CAWSGRGIYTQYF. The CDR3 DNA reads TGTGCCTGGAGTGGACGGGGGATTTATACGCAGTATTTT.

V and J are TRBV28 and TRBJ2-1, with 8 positions matching TRBD1. Germline-derived CDR1 and CDR2 are MDHEN and SYDVKM. V dropped 5 bases and J dropped 8; count of bases not matched to a gene: 5. The CDR3 contains 13 residues. This CDR3 is CASSIQGAYEQFF. The CDR3 DNA sequence: TGTGCCAGCAGTATTCAGGGGGCATATGAGCAGTTCTTC.

V and J are TRBV27 and TRBJ2-7; TRBD1 aligns across 7 bases. Germline CDR1 is MNHEY and CDR2 is SMNVEV (reference sequence). The CDR3 consists of 15 residues. V was pared by 2 bases and J by 2 bases, with 6 bases of the junction left unmatched. The CDR3 region is CASSLRGQSTYEQYF. The DNA of the CDR3 is TGTGCCAGCAGTTTAAGGGGGCAGTCAACCTACGAGCAGTACTTC.

The rearrangement joins TRBV2 to TRBJ2-7; D ambiguous. CDR1 is SNHLY, CDR2 FYNNEI, per germline. This CDR3 region has 11 residues. V was pared by 5 bases and J by 2 bases, with 4 bases between. CDR3 protein: CASSFTYEQYF. CDR3 DNA: TGTGCCAGCAGTTTTACCTACGAGCAGTACTTC.

The genes are TRBV9 and TRBJ2-1; perhaps TRBD2 as D (6 bases). Trimming left V 1 base short and J 6 bases short, with 23 bases between. Germline CDR1 SGDLS, CDR2 YYNGEE. The CDR3 is 18 amino acids. The CDR3 spells CASSVSPLGRGRFNEQFF. CDR3 bases: TGTGCCAGCAGCGTATCCCCCCTAGGGCGGGGCAGGTTCAATGAGCAGTTCTTC.

The rearrangement links TRBV29-1 to TRBJ2-1, with 11 bases matching TRBD2. Germline CDR1 SQVTM, CDR2 ANQGSEA. Germline trimming cut 6 bases from V and 10 bases from J; bases unmatched to any gene: 14. This CDR3 comprises 15 residues. The CDR3 region is CSVRSLAGGVREQFF. CDR3 sequence (DNA): TGCAGCGTGAGATCCCTAGCGGGGGGAGTTCGCGAGCAGTTCTTC.

This rearrangement joins TRBV5-6 to TRBJ2-3; 8 bases align to TRBD2. Per the germline V gene, CDR1 is SGHDT and CDR2 is YYEEEE. This CDR3 is 15 amino acids long. The V and J ends lost 0 bases and 8 bases, in that order; junction bases with no gene match: 8. The CDR3 loop reads CASSLGVSGEGTQYF. The CDR3 DNA is TGTGCCAGCAGCTTGGGGGTTAGCGGGGAAGGTACGCAGTATTTT.

This chain connects TRBV9 to TRBJ2-2, with a weak D call TRBD1 (7 bases). The CDR3 covers 16 residues. The germline V gene has CDR1 SGDLS and CDR2 YYNGEE. The ends were cut back, 4 bases at V and 5 bases at J, with 18 bases in the middle. This CDR3 reads CASSIPRQGGTGELFF. In nucleotides, the CDR3 is TGTGCCAGCAGCATCCCGCGACAGGGAGGTACCGGGGAGCTGTTTTTT. The full variable domain, its missing parts supplied by reference TRBV9 and TRBJ2-2, is DSGVTQTPKHLITATGQRVTLRCSPRSGDLSVYWYQQSLDQGLQFLIQYYNGEERAKGNILERFSAQQFPDLHSELNLSSLELGDSALYFCASSIPRQGGTGELFFGEGSRLTVL.

This CDR3 is CASSGSGGPGELFF. CDR3 DNA sequence: TGTGCCAGCAGTGGTAGCGGGGGACCCGGGGAGCTGTTTTTT. The chain carries TRBV6-1 and TRBJ2-2; 9 bases align to TRBD2. This CDR3 spans 14 amino acids. Germline lookup yields CDR1 MNHNS and CDR2 SASEGT. Germline trimming cut 4 bases from V and 6 bases from J; bases unmatched to any gene: 3.

As regards this clone: This sample also contains other DNA sequences that code for the same CDR3. The CDR3 DNA reads as TGTGCCAGTAGTAGTTTGAGTAATCAGCCCCAGCATTTT. Its translation is CASSSLSNQPQHF. The chain recombines TRBV19 with TRBJ1-5; D unclear. The ends were cut back, 4 bases at V and 4 bases at J, with 8 bases in the middle. The CDR3 spans 13 residues. Per the germline V gene, CDR1 is LNHDA and CDR2 is SQIVND (reference sequence).

V gene TRBV10-1 combines with J gene TRBJ2-2; TRBD1 aligns across 11 bases. This CDR3 has 19 residues. V lost 4 bases and J lost 3; bases outside the gene matches: 13. The germline V gene encodes CDR1 WNHNN and CDR2 SYGVQD (reference sequence). The CDR3, as DNA: TGCGCCAGCAGTGGGAACCCCGGGACAGGGGGAGTCTACACCGGGGAGCTGTTTTTT. Protein sequence: CASSGNPGTGGVYTGELFF.

This clone was seen more than once but under ten times. The chain has TRBV5-1 and TRBJ2-1, with a weak D call TRBD1 (5 bases). This CDR3 has 12 residues. Germline-derived CDR1 and CDR2 are SGHRS and YFSETQ. V was pared by 2 bases and J by 6 bases, with 6 bases between. The CDR3, as DNA: TGCGCCAGCAGCTTACAGGCCAATGAGCAGTTCTTC. It translates to CASSLQANEQFF.

V and J are TRBV5-4 and TRBJ2-7; TRBD1 might be the D (6 bases). CDR1 is SGHNT, CDR2 YYREEE, per germline (reference sequence). Trimming removed 4 bases at V and 7 bases at J, with 15 bases between. The CDR3 is 13 amino acids. Here the CDR3 DNA reads TGTGCCAGCAGCCTGGCAGGGACAAGAGAGCAGTACTTC. Translated: CASSLAGTREQYF.

V gene TRBV7-9 combines with J gene TRBJ1-2; D is perhaps TRBD1 (5 bases). Trimming took off 0 bases at V and 4 bases at J, with 12 bases between the two ends. Germline V CDR1 and CDR2: SEHNR, FQNEAQ (reference sequence). There are 15 residues in the CDR3. The CDR3 region is CASSLASTAIYGYTF. The CDR3 region has the DNA TGTGCCAGCAGCTTAGCCTCGACAGCTATCTATGGCTACACCTTC.

V gene TRBV4-1 combines with J gene TRBJ1-3, with D possibly matching TRBD1 (5 bases). Trimming shortened V by 4 bases and J by 0 bases, and 13 bases separated the two germline ends. Looked up from germline, CDR1 is MGHRA and CDR2 is YSYEKL. The CDR3 contains 16 residues. CDR3 protein: CASSRGRQSSGNTIYF. Written as DNA, the CDR3 is TGCGCCAGCAGCCGGGGTAGACAGAGCTCTGGAAACACCATATATTTT.

The chain has TRBV7-6 and TRBJ1-5, with D tentatively TRBD1 (5 bases). This CDR3 is built from 16 residues. The V gene lost 1 base and the J gene lost 1 base, with 11 bases spanning the gap. Germline CDR1 is SGHVS and CDR2 is FNYEAQ. CDR3 residues: CASSLGPGESNQPQHF. CDR3 nucleotide sequence: TGTGCCAGCAGCTTAGGTCCGGGGGAGAGCAATCAGCCCCAGCATTTT.